The 5 T cell receptor beta chains listed next were all sequenced from one sample in a study of lymphopenia after photon versus proton radiotherapy. TCRdb's table, derived via immunoSEQ multiplex PCR, lists solely in-frame clones and lacks some. The sample yields under 20,000 clones, 70% to 90% seen once. The material was peripheral blood, obtained from a patient treated with proton-based radiotherapy. The receptors were gathered from a man in his 70s with pancreatic cancer.

The V call is TRBV13, the J call TRBJ1-2; no clear D. Germline V CDR1 and CDR2: PRHDT, FYEKMQ (reference sequence). Trimming shortened V by 1 base and J by 8 bases, and 11 bases separated the two germline ends. The CDR3 extends over 13 amino acids. CDR3 protein: CASSLERRRGYTF. Here the CDR3 DNA reads TGTGCCAGCAGCTTAGAGCGGAGACGGGGCTACACCTTC.

This sequence joins TRBV10-2 and TRBJ1-2, with 8 bases that match TRBD1. The CDR3 loop spans 15 amino acids. The V and J ends lost 2 bases and 5 bases, in that order; junction bases with no gene match: 7. The germline gives CDR1 WSHSY, CDR2 SAAADI. The CDR3 loop reads CASSEVGQASYGYTF. CDR3 sequence (DNA): TGCGCCAGCAGTGAGGTGGGACAGGCGTCGTATGGCTACACCTTC.

The sample holds a few counts of this clone. J is TRBJ1-3 and V is TRBV4-1; 9 nucleotides line up with TRBD1. The CDR3 is 15 residues long. With 4 bases clipped from V and 4 bases from J, the junction kept 5 bases outside the gene matches. Per germline, CDR1 MGHRA and CDR2 YSYEKL. The CDR3 reads CASSPDRGGGNTIYF. In DNA, the CDR3 is TGCGCCAGCAGCCCGGACAGGGGCGGAGGAAACACCATATATTTT.

This clone has a handful of counts. This sequence joins TRBV10-1 and TRBJ1-1, with D unclear. V lost 9 bases and J 0 bases, leaving 5 bases between the germline ends. CDR3 length: 11 amino acids. Looked up from germline, CDR1 is WNHNN and CDR2 is SYGVQD (reference sequence). The CDR3 coding sequence is TGCGCCAGAGCTTTGAACACTGAAGCTTTCTTT. It translates to CARALNTEAFF.

The V call is TRBV11-3, the J call TRBJ2-5, with TRBD2 identical over 12 bases. CDR1 is SGHNT and CDR2 is YENEEA in the germline V gene. The CDR3 length is 16 residues. V gave up 5 bases and J gave up 4 bases; unmatched junction bases: 8. The chain's CDR3 is CASSPPTSGSRETQYF. CDR3 coding DNA: TGTGCCAGCAGCCCACCGACTAGCGGGAGCCGAGAGACCCAGTACTTC.